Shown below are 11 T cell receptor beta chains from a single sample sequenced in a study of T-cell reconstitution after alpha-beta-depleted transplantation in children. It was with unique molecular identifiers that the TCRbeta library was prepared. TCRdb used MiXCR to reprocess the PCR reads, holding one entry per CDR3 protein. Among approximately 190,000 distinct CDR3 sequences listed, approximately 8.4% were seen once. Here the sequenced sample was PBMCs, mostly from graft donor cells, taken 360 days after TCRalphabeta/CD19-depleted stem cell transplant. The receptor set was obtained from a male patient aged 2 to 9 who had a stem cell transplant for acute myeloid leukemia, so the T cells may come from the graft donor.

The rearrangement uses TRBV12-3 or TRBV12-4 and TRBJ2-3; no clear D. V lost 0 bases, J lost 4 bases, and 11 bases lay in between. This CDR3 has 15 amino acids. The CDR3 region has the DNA TGTGCCAGCAGTTTAGCGCGAAGGGCACCAGATACGCAGTATTTT. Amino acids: CASSLARRAPDTQYF.

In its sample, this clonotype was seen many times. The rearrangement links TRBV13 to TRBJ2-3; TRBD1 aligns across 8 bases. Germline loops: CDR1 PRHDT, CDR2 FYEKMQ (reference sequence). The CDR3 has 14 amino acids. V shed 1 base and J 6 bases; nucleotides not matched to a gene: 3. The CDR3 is CASSLVWTGDTQYF. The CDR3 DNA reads TGTGCCAGCAGCTTAGTTTGGACAGGGGATACGCAGTATTTT.

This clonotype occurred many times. CDR3 bases: TGCAGTGCTAGATTCTACAGGGCAATTGAGCAGTTCTTC. It encodes CSARFYRAIEQFF. The V gene is TRBV20-1, the J gene TRBJ2-1, with TRBD1 as a possible D gene (6 bases). Germline CDR1 is DFQATT and CDR2 is SNEGSKA (reference sequence). CDR3 size: 13 residues. V was cut by 2 bases and J by 9 bases, with 14 bases left in between.

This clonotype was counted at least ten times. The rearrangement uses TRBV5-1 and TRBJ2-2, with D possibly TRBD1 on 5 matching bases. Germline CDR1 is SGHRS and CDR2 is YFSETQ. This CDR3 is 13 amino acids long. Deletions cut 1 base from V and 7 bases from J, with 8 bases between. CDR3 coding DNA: TGCGCCAGCAGCTTGAAGGGGAACGGGGAGCTGTTTTTT. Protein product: CASSLKGNGELFF.

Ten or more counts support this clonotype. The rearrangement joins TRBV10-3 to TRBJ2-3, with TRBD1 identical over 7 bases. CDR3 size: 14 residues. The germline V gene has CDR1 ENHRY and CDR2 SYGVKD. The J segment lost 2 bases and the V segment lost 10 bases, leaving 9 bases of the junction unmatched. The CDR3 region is CASFGTDFTDTQYF. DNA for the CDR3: TGTGCCAGCTTCGGGACAGACTTCACAGATACGCAGTATTTT.

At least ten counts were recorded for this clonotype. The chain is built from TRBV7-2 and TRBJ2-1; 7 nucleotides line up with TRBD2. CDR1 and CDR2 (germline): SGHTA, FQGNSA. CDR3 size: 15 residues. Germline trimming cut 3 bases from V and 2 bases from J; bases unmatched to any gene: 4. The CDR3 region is CASSLLAETYNEQFF. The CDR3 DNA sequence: TGTGCCAGCAGCTTGCTAGCGGAAACCTACAATGAGCAGTTCTTC.

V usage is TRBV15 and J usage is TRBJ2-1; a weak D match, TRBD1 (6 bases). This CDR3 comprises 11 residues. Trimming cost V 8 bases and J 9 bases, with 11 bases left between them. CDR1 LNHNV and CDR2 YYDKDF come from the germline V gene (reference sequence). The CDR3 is CATLGGVEQFF. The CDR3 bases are TGTGCCACCTTAGGGGGTGTTGAGCAGTTCTTC.

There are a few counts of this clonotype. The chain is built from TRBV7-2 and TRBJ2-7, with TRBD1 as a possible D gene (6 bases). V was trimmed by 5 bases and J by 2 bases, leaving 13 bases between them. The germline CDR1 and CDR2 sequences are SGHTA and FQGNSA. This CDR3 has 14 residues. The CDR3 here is CASSPTGLPYEQYF. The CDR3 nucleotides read TGTGCCAGCAGCCCTACAGGGTTACCCTACGAGCAGTACTTC.

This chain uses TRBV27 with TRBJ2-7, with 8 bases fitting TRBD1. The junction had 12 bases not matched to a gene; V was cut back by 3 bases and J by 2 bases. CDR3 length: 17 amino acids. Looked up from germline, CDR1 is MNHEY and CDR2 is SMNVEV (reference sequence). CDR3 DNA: TGTGCCAGCAGTTTCGGTCCCAGGGGGCGTGTTGCCTACGAGCAGTACTTC. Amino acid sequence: CASSFGPRGRVAYEQYF.

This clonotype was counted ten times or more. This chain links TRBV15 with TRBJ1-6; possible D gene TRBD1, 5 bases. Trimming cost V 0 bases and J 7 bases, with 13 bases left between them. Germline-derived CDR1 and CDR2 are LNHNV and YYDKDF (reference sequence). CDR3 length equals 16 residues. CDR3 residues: CATSRDQGSRNSPLHF. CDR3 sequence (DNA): TGTGCCACCAGCAGAGATCAGGGTAGCAGAAATTCACCCCTCCACTTT.

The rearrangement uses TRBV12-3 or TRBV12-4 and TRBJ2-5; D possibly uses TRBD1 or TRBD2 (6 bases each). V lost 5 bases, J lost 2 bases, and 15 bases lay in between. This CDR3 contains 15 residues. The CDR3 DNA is TGTGCCAGCAGTCGCCACGGGGGCAGACAAGAGACCCAGTACTTC. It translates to CASSRHGGRQETQYF.